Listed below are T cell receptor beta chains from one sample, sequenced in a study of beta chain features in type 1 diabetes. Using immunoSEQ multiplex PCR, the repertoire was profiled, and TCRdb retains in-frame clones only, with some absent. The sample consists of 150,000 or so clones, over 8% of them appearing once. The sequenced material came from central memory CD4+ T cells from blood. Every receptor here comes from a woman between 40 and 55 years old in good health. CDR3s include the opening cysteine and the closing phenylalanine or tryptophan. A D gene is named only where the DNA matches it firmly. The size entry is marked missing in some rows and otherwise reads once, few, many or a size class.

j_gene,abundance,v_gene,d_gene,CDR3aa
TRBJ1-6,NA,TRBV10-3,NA,CAISEGSSPLHF
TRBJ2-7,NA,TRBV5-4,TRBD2,CASSLAPNSGGATYEQYF
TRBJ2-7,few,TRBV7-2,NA,CASSSTGLRASSYEQYF
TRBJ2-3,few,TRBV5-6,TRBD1,CASSLDRATQYF
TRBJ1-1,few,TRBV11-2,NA,CASSSGQREAFF
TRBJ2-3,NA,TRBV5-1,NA,CASSLQTSVADTQYF
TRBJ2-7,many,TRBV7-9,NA,CASAGSWQYF
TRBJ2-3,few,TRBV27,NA,CASSLRGRVSDTQYF
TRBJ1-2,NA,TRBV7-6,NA,CASSLPGVNVYTF
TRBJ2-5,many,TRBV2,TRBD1,CASTEGDRGLYQETQYF
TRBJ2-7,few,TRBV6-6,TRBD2,CASSYAASGAHYEQYF
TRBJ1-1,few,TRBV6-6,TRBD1,CASSRDRGNAFF
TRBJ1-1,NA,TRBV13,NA,CASSFNLRTGFMNTEAFF
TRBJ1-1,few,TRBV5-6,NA,CASSLDPVMNTEAFF
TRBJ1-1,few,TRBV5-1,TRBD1,CASGQGGPNTEAFF
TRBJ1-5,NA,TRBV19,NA,CASSIDLVQPQHF
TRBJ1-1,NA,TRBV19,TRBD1,CASSKKTGAGNTEAFF